These 3 T cell receptor beta chains share one sample of origin, sequenced in a study of T cell responses to AZD1222 COVID-19 vaccine. This table comes from immunoSEQ multiplex PCR, and its TCRdb copy is limited to in-frame clones, with some not included. The sample has more than 95,000 clones, more than 70% seen once. The sample consisted of peripheral blood, taken 28 days after the second AZD1222 dose. These receptors all come from an adult who received the AZD1222 COVID-19 vaccine.

The chain combines TRBV30 with TRBJ1-6; D gene unclear. Germline-derived CDR1 and CDR2 are GTSNPN and SVGIG (reference sequence). The CDR3 runs to 14 residues. Trimming removed 2 bases at V and 6 bases at J, with 11 bases between. The CDR3 DNA reads TGTGCCTGGAGTCAGTTCGGTCCTAATTCACCCCTCCACTTT. It specifies CAWSQFGPNSPLHF.

V usage is TRBV4-1 and J usage is TRBJ2-3; TRBD2 matches 7 bases. The germline CDR1 and CDR2 sequences are MGHRA and YSYEKL. V shed 3 bases, J shed 2 bases, and the junction held 2 bases outside the gene matches. The CDR3 contains 14 residues. The CDR3 DNA reads as TGCGCCAGCAGCCAGCGGGAGTTCACAGATACGCAGTATTTT. It codes for CASSQREFTDTQYF.

The chain has TRBV27 and TRBJ2-7; D unresolved. Germline V gene sequence: CDR1 MNHEY, CDR2 SMNVEV (reference sequence). The CDR3 extends over 11 amino acids. Trimming shortened V by 4 bases and J by 7 bases, and 8 bases separated the two germline ends. CDR3 in DNA: TGTGCCAGCAGTTCCCCATGGGAGCAGTACTTC. As protein: CASSSPWEQYF.